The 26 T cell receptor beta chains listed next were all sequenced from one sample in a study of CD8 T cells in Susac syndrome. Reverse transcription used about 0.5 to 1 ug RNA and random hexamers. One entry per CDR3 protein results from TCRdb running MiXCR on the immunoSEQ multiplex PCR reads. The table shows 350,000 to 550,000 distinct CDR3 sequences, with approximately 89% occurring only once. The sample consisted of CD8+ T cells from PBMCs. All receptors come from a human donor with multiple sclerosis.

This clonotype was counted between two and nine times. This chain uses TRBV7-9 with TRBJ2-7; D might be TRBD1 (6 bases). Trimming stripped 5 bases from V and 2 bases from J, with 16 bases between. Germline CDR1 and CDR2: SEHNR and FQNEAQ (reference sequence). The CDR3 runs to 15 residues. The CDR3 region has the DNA TGTGCCAGCAGCACCAGACAGGAAGCCACCTACGAGCAGTACTTC. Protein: CASSTRQEATYEQYF.

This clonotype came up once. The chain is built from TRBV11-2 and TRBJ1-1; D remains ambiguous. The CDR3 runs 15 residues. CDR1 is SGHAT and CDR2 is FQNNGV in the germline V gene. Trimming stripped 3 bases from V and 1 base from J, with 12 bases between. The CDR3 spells CASSFERAPNTEAFF. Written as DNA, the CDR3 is TGTGCCAGCAGCTTCGAACGAGCACCGAACACTGAAGCTTTCTTT.

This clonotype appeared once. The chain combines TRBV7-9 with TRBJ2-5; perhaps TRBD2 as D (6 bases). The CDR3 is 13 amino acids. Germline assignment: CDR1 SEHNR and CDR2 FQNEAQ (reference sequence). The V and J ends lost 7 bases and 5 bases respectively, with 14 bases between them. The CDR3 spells CASTGSGQETQYF. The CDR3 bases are TGTGCCAGCACGGGTAGCGGCCAGGAGACCCAGTACTTC.

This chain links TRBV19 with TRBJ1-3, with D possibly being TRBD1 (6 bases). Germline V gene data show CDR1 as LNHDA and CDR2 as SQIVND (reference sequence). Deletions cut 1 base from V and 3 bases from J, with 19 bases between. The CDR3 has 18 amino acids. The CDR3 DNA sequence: TGTGCCAGTAGTATAGGCCTACAGGGAGAACACTTTGGAAACACCATATATTTT. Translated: CASSIGLQGEHFGNTIYF.

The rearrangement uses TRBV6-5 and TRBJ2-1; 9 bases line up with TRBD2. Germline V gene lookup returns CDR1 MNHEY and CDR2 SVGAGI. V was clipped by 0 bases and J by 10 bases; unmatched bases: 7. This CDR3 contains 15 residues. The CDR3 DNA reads TGTGCCAGCAGTTACTCCCTAGCGGGACGGGGGGAGCAGTTCTTC. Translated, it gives CASSYSLAGRGEQFF.

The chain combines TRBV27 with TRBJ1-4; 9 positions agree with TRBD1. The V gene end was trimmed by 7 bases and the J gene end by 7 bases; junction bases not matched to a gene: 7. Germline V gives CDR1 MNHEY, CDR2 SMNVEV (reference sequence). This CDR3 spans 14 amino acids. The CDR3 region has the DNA TGTGCCAGCAATAACAGGGGGCGCAGTGAAAAACTGTTTTTT. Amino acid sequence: CASNNRGRSEKLFF.

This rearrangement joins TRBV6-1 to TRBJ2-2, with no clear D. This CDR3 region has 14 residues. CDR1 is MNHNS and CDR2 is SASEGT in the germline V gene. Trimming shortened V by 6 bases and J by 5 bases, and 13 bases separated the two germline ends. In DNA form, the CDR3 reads TGTGCCAGCAGGGGGAATGTAGGTACCGGGGAGCTGTTTTTT. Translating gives CASRGNVGTGELFF.

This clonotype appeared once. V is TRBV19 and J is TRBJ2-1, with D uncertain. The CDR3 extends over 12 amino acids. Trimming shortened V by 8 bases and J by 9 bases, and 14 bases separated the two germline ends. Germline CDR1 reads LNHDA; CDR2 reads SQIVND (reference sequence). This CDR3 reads CASSLHPGEQFF. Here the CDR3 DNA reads TGTGCCAGTTCCCTCCACCCTGGTGAGCAGTTCTTC.

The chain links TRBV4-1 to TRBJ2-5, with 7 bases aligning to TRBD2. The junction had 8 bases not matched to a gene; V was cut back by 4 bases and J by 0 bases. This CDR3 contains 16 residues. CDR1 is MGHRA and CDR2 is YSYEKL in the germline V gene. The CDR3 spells CASSPGLAAYQETQYF. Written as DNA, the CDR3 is TGCGCCAGCAGCCCGGGGCTAGCGGCGTACCAAGAGACCCAGTACTTC.

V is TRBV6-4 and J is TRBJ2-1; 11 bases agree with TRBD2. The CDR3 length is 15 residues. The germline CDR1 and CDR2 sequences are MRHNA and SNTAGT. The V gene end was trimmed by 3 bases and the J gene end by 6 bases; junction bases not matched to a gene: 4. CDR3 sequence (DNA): TGTGCCAGCAGTGAAACTAGCGGGGGATCCAATGAGCAGTTCTTC. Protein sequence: CASSETSGGSNEQFF.

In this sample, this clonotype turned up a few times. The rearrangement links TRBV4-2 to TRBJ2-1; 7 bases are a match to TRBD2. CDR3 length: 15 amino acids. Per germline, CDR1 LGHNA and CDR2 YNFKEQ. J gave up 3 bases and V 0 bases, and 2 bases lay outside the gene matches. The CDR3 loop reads CASSQDGGGYNEQFF. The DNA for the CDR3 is TGTGCCAGCAGCCAAGATGGGGGGGGCTACAATGAGCAGTTCTTC.

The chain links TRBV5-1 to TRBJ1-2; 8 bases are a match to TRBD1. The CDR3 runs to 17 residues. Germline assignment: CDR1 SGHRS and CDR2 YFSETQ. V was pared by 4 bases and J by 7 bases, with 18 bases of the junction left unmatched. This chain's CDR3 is CASSPHNRADREVGYTF. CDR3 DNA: TGCGCCAGCAGCCCTCATAATAGGGCGGACAGGGAAGTTGGCTACACCTTC.

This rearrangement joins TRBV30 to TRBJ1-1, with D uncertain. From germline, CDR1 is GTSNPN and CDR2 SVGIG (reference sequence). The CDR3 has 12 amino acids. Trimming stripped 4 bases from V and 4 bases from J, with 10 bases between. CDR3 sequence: CAWTLGSTEAFF. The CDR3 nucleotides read TGTGCCTGGACTCTTGGGTCCACTGAAGCTTTCTTT. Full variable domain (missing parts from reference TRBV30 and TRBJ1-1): SQTIHQWPATLVQPVGSPLSLECTVEGTSNPNLYWYRQAAGRGLQLLFYSVGIGQISSEVPQNLSASRPQDRQFILSSKKLLLSDSGFYLCAWTLGSTEAFFGQGTRLTVV.

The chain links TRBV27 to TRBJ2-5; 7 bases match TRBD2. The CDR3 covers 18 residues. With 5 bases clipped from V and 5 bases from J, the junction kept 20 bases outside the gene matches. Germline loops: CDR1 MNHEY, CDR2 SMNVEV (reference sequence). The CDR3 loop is CASSPLGNNPGGVETQYF. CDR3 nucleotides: TGTGCCAGCAGTCCCCTGGGGAACAACCCGGGGGGAGTGGAGACCCAGTACTTC.

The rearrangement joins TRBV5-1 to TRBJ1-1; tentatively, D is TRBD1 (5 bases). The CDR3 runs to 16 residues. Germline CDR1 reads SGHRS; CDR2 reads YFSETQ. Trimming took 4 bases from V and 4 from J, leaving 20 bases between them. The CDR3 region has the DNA TGCGCCAGCAGCGGCATGGACGGGGGAGGGAGCACTGAAGCTTTCTTT. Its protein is CASSGMDGGGSTEAFF.

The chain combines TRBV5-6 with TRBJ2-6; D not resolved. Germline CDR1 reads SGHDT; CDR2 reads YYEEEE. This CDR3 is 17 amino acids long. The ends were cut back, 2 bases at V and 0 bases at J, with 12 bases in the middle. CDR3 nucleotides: TGTGCCAGCAGCTTCGTCCCAACCCACTCTGGGGCCAACGTCCTGACTTTC. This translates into CASSFVPTHSGANVLTF.

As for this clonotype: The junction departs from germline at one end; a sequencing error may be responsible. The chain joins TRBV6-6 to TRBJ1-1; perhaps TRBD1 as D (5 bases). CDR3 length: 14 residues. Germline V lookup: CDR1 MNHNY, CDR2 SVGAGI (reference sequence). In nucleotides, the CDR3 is TGTGCCAGCAGTTTTGGGGGACTGAACACTGAAGTTTTCTTT. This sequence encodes CASSFGGLNTEVFF.

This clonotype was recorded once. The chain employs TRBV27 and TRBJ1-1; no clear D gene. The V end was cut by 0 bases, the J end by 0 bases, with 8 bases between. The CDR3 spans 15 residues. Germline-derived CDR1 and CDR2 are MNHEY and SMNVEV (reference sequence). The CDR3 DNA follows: TGTGCCAGCAGTTTATCAATAGGACTGAACACTGAAGCTTTCTTT. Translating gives CASSLSIGLNTEAFF.

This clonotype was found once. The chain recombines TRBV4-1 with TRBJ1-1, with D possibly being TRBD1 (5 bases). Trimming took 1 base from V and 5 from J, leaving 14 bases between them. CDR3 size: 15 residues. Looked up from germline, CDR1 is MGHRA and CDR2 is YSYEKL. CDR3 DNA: TGCGCCAGCAGCCAAGTCGCGGGACGGGGGACTGAAGCTTTCTTT. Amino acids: CASSQVAGRGTEAFF.

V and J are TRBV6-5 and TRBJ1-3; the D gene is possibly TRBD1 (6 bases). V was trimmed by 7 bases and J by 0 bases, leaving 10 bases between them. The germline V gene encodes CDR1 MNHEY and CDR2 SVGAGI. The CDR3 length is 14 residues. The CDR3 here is CASTPQGSGNTIYF. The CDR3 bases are TGTGCCAGCACCCCACAGGGCTCTGGAAACACCATATATTTT.

CDR3 bases: TGTGCCAGCAGTGACTCGAAAACAGGACCCACAGATACGCAGTATTTT. Its protein product is CASSDSKTGPTDTQYF. The gene calls are TRBV6-4 and TRBJ2-3, with a possible D match to TRBD1 (5 bases). The V end lost 0 bases, the J end lost 2 bases, and 12 bases lay between the germline ends. The CDR3 runs to 16 residues. Germline values: CDR1 MRHNA, CDR2 SNTAGT.

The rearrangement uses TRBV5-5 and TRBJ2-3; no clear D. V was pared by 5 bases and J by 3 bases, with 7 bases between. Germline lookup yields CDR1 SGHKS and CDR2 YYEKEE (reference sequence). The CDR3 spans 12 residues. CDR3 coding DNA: TGTGCCAGCAGTTCCATTACAGATACGCAGTATTTT. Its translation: CASSSITDTQYF.

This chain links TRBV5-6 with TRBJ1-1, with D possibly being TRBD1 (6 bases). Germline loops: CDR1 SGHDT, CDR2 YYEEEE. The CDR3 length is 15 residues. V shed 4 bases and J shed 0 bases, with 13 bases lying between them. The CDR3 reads CASSPEDSMNTEAFF. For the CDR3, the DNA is TGTGCCAGCAGCCCTGAGGACAGCATGAACACTGAAGCTTTCTTT.

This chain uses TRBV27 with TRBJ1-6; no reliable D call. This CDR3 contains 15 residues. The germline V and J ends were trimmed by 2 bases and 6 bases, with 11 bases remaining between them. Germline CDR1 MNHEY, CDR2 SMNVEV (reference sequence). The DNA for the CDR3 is TGTGCCAGCAGTTTAGTGGGCCGGGGTAATTCACCCCTCCACTTT. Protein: CASSLVGRGNSPLHF.

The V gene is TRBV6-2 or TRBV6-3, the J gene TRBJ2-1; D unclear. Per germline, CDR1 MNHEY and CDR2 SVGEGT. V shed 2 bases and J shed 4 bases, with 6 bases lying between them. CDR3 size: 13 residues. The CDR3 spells CASSYTQYNEQFF. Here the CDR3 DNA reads TGTGCCAGCAGTTACACACAATACAATGAGCAGTTCTTC.

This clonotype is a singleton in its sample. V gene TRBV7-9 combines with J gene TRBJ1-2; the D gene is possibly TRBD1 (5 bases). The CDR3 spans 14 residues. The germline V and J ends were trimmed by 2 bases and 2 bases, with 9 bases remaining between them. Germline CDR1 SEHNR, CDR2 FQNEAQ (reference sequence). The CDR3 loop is CASSLSGDNYGYTF. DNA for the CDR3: TGTGCCAGCAGCTTATCTGGGGACAACTATGGCTACACCTTC.